Listed below are T cell receptor beta chains from one sample, sequenced in a study of blood T cell repertoires in COVID-19. Generated by immunoSEQ multiplex PCR, the TCRdb table keeps only in-frame clones and is missing some. The sample includes about 120,000 clones, about four fifths of them seen just once. The sequenced material came from peripheral blood. The source is a man aged 70-80 years with acute or convalescent COVID-19. CDR3s include the opening cysteine and the closing phenylalanine or tryptophan. D genes are given only for firm matches. Size tells how often a clone was seen (once, few, many) or the class of an expanded clone, and some rows leave it out.

J | V | length | size | D | CDR3 | DNA
TRBJ2-3 | TRBV6-5 | 15 | . | TRBD1 | CASRDRGLGTDTQYF | TGTGCCAGCAGGGACAGGGGGCTAGGGACAGATACGCAGTATTTT
TRBJ1-6 | TRBV7-2 | 16 | . | . | CASSLNSQGNNSPLHF | TGTGCCAGCAGCTTAAATAGTCAGGGCAATAATTCACCCCTCCACTTT
TRBJ1-4 | TRBV27 | 15 | . | . | CASSLGSAANEKLFF | TGTGCCAGCAGTTTGGGGAGTGCGGCTAATGAAAAACTGTTTTTT
TRBJ1-6 | TRBV11-3 | 16 | once | . | CASSLEGTRTNSPLHF | TGTGCCAGCAGCTTAGAGGGGACACGAACTAATTCACCCCTCCACTTT
TRBJ1-5 | TRBV6-1 | 14 | . | . | CASSENGANQPQHF | TGTGCCAGCAGTGAAAATGGGGCAAATCAGCCCCAGCATTTT
TRBJ2-3 | TRBV4-3 | 17 | . | . | CASSQDWRGRSTDTQYF | TGCGCCAGCAGCCAAGATTGGAGGGGACGCAGCACAGATACGCAGTATTTT
TRBJ2-1 | TRBV2 | 14 | . | TRBD1 | CASSTGGTINEQFF | TGTGCCAGCAGTACAGGGGGAACAATCAATGAGCAGTTCTTC
TRBJ1-3 | TRBV4-1 | 17 | . | TRBD1 | CASSHTGTASSGNTIYF | TGCGCCAGCAGCCATACCGGGACAGCATCCTCTGGAAACACCATATATTTT
TRBJ1-2 | TRBV30 | 14 | . | . | CAWSVGGQIYGYTF | TGTGCCTGGAGTGTCGGTGGACAGATCTATGGCTACACCTTC
TRBJ2-2 | TRBV11-2 | 15 | few | TRBD2 | CASSLWTRVAGELFF | TGTGCCAGCAGCCTGTGGACTAGAGTGGCCGGGGAGCTGTTTTTT
TRBJ1-2 | TRBV7-2 | 15 | . | . | CASSLMSGNNYGYTF | TGTGCCAGCAGCTTAATGTCCGGTAATAACTATGGCTACACCTTC
TRBJ1-2 | TRBV5-1 | 16 | . | . | CASSQYLDVAGGIKTF | .
TRBJ2-1 | TRBV5-1 | 14 | once | TRBD2 | CASSYLAGDNEQFF | TGCGCCAGCAGCTATCTAGCGGGGGACAATGAGCAGTTCTTC
TRBJ1-2 | TRBV6-2/TRBV6-3 | 15 | few | TRBD1 | CASSDLTGRNYGYTF | TGTGCCAGCAGTGACCTGACAGGGCGGAACTATGGCTACACCTTC
TRBJ2-3 | TRBV5-8 | 16 | once | TRBD1 | CASSLFGQGVTDTQYF | TGTGCCAGCAGCTTGTTCGGACAGGGGGTCACAGATACGCAGTATTTT
TRBJ1-4 | TRBV18 | 15 | . | TRBD1 | CASSRSQGANEKLFF | TGTGCCAGCTCACGCAGCCAGGGGGCAAATGAAAAACTGTTTTTT
TRBJ2-2 | TRBV3-1/TRBV3-2 | 15 | . | . | CASSQGLSRTGELFF | TGTGCCAGCAGCCAAGGTCTGTCCCGGACCGGGGAGCTGTTTTTT
TRBJ1-2 | TRBV30 | 16 | few | . | CAWSVRPGNGGYGYTF | TGTGCCTGGAGTGTACGTCCCGGGAATGGCGGGTATGGCTACACCTTC
TRBJ2-7 | TRBV7-2 | 15 | . | . | CASSLRGHTPYEQYF | TGTGCCAGCAGCTTACGAGGACACACACCCTACGAGCAGTACTTC
TRBJ1-1 | TRBV7-9 | 12 | . | . | CATQGLGAEAFF | TGTGCCACCCAGGGCCTTGGGGCTGAAGCTTTCTTT
TRBJ1-1 | TRBV5-6 | 15 | once | . | CASSAPGLPNTEAFF | TGTGCCAGCAGCGCTCCGGGACTCCCGAACACTGAAGCTTTCTTT
TRBJ2-6 | TRBV12-3/TRBV12-4 | 13 | once | . | CASSELGANVLTF | TGTGCCAGCAGCGAACTCGGGGCCAACGTCCTGACTTTC
TRBJ1-1 | TRBV5-1 | 14 | . | . | CASSGAGGNTEAFF | TGCGCCAGCAGCGGGGCGGGAGGGAACACTGAAGCTTTCTTT
TRBJ1-2 | TRBV19 | 14 | once | . | CASKAVGASWGYTF | TGTGCCAGTAAAGCAGTGGGGGCCTCTTGGGGCTACACCTTC
TRBJ1-1 | TRBV30 | 13 | . | . | CAWKSQGIHEAFF | TGTGCCTGGAAGTCCCAGGGTATTCATGAAGCTTTCTTT
TRBJ2-3 | TRBV27 | 14 | . | . | CASSSGSLTDTQYF | TGTGCCAGCAGTTCCGGGAGCCTCACAGATACGCAGTATTTT
TRBJ2-7 | TRBV29-1 | 11 | . | TRBD2 | CSVGLAYEQYF | TGCAGCGTAGGACTAGCTTACGAGCAGTACTTC
TRBJ2-1 | TRBV24-1 | 15 | . | TRBD2 | CATSDSSGAPNEQFF | TGTGCCACCAGTGATTCTAGCGGGGCCCCTAATGAGCAGTTCTTC
TRBJ1-2 | TRBV19 | 13 | . | . | CASRTTNNYGYTF | TGTGCCAGTAGGACGACAAATAACTATGGCTACACCTTC
TRBJ1-6 | TRBV27 | 11 | . | . | CAGDDCFPLHF | TGTGCCGGCGACGACTGCTTCCCCCTCCACTTT
TRBJ2-1 | TRBV2 | 15 | . | TRBD1 | CARVGAGTEFNEQFF | TGTGCCAGAGTGGGAGCCGGGACAGAGTTCAATGAGCAGTTCTTC
TRBJ2-7 | TRBV14 | 14 | once | . | CASSQVRGRGEQYF | TGTGCCAGCAGCCAAGTCAGGGGACGAGGCGAGCAGTACTTC
TRBJ2-3 | TRBV13 | 18 | . | TRBD2 | CASSFYGLAGSEADTQYF | TGTGCCAGCAGCTTTTATGGACTAGCGGGCTCCGAGGCAGATACGCAGTATTTT
TRBJ2-3 | TRBV27 | 16 | . | TRBD2 | CASASWGGGASDTQYF | TGTGCCAGCGCATCCTGGGGCGGGGGGGCCTCAGATACGCAGTATTTT
TRBJ2-4 | TRBV5-4 | 14 | . | . | CASSLAGSKNIQYF | TGTGCCAGCAGCTTGGCAGGGTCCAAAAACATTCAGTACTTC
TRBJ1-1 | TRBV7-2 | 14 | . | . | CASTPQPGDTEAFF | TGTGCCAGCACCCCCCAACCAGGGGACACTGAAGCTTTCTTT
TRBJ1-2 | TRBV5-1 | 16 | . | TRBD1 | CASSLGPTGGDIGYTF | TGCGCCAGCAGCTTGGGTCCTACAGGGGGCGATATTGGCTACACCTTC
TRBJ1-6 | TRBV2 | 16 | . | . | CASSSLRSRQEGTLHF | TGTGCCAGTTCCAGCCTGAGATCCCGACAGGAAGGAACCCTCCACTTT
TRBJ2-5 | TRBV24-1 | 15 | . | TRBD1 | CATSDGTGDRETQYF | TGTGCCACCAGTGATGGGACAGGGGACCGTGAGACCCAGTACTTC
TRBJ1-1 | TRBV29-1 | 15 | . | . | CSVLSHSGAVTEAFF | TGCAGCGTTCTCAGCCACTCAGGGGCAGTCACTGAAGCTTTCTTT
TRBJ2-3 | TRBV15 | 16 | . | . | CATSRDRGGVRYTQYF | TGTGCCACCAGCAGAGATCGCGGAGGCGTCAGGTATACGCAGTATTTT
TRBJ2-7 | TRBV7-9 | 14 | . | . | CASSLAHINYEQYF | TGTGCCAGCAGTTTAGCACATATCAACTACGAGCAGTACTTC
TRBJ1-5 | TRBV6-2/TRBV6-3 | 13 | . | . | CASSWGVNQPQHF | TGTGCCAGCAGTTGGGGGGTTAATCAGCCCCAGCATTTT
TRBJ2-5 | TRBV5-1 | 13 | once | . | CASSFAGRETQYF | TGCGCCAGCAGCTTCGCGGGGAGAGAGACCCAGTACTTC
TRBJ2-1 | TRBV5-4 | 15 | . | TRBD2 | CASSFSGLAYNEQFF | TGTGCCAGCAGCTTCAGCGGACTAGCATACAATGAGCAGTTCTTC
TRBJ2-7 | TRBV5-1 | 15 | . | TRBD2 | CASSLALAGGSEQYF | TGCGCCAGCAGCTTGGCGCTAGCGGGGGGGAGCGAGCAGTACTTC
TRBJ1-1 | TRBV5-8 | 12 | . | . | CASFPWAGEAFF | TGTGCCAGCTTCCCCTGGGCGGGTGAAGCTTTCTTT
TRBJ2-7 | TRBV25-1 | 12 | . | . | CASSDPAREQYF | TGTGCCAGCAGTGACCCTGCGAGGGAGCAGTACTTC